The clone carrying this T cell receptor beta chain was seen only a few times. Its matching antigen is unknown. The data were obtained in a study of OX40 agonist ivuxolimab in advanced cancers. Study summary: Partial responses, seen in three patients, involved one hepatocellular carcinoma and two cutaneous melanomas. Study-level results: Among patients with partial responses at 0.1-3.0 mg/kg, clonal expansion was among the lowest. Some nonresponders additionally presented with little normalized T-cell clonal expansion. CD4+ and CD8+ T cells in blood underwent clonal expansion by week 6 at 0.1 to 3.0 mg/kg.

The CDR3 has 15 amino acids. Unmatched junction bases numbered 1, after V lost 0 bases and J lost 4 bases. Germline values: CDR1 ENHRY, CDR2 SYGVKD. TCRdb's table, derived via immunoSEQ multiplex PCR, lists solely in-frame clones and lacks some. The sample records about 32,000 clones, roughly 84% being singletons. Sequenced here: CD4+ or CD8+ T cells sorted from blood, sampled in a trial of the OX40 agonist ivuxolimab. The clonotype comes from an adult with an advanced solid tumor such as melanoma, head and neck, liver or kidney cancer. The rearrangement links TRBV10-3 to TRBJ1-4, with 8 bases lining up with TRBD1. CDR3 sequence reads: CAISESGQDNEKLFF. As DNA, the CDR3 is TGTGCCATCAGTGAGTCGGGACAGGATAATGAAAAACTGTTTTTT.